A selection of T cell receptor beta chains follows, all from one sample in a study of cytomegalovirus exposure and HLA in healthy donors. TCRdb keeps only in-frame clones here, not all; method: immunoSEQ multiplex PCR. Here the sample spans some 40,000 clones, over 80% being singletons. The specimen was PBMCs. Receptors originate from a man younger than 35 in good health and CMV-seronegative. CDR3s include the opening cysteine and the closing phenylalanine or tryptophan. D genes are given only for firm matches. Part of the rows lack a size; the others show once, few, many or a class for expanded clones.

len: 15
v_gene: TRBV21-1
j_gene: TRBJ2-1
d_gene: NA
abundance: NA
CDR3aa: CASSKWGGSGNEQFF
CDR3nt: TGTGCCAGCAGCAAATGGGGCGGGAGTGGGAATGAGCAGTTCTTC

len: 15
v_gene: TRBV10-1
j_gene: TRBJ2-1
d_gene: NA
abundance: NA
CDR3aa: CASSVLRGPGSEQFF
CDR3nt: TGCGCCAGCAGTGTGTTGCGGGGACCCGGGAGTGAGCAGTTCTTC

len: 15
v_gene: TRBV7-9
j_gene: TRBJ1-5
d_gene: NA
abundance: NA
CDR3aa: CASSSSGFRNQPQHF
CDR3nt: TGTGCCAGCAGCTCATCAGGTTTCAGAAATCAGCCCCAGCATTTT

len: 16
v_gene: TRBV9
j_gene: TRBJ2-5
d_gene: TRBD2
abundance: NA
CDR3aa: CASSDPSGGRGETQYF
CDR3nt: TGTGCCAGCAGCGATCCTAGCGGGGGACGGGGAGAGACCCAGTACTTC

len: 14
v_gene: TRBV28
j_gene: TRBJ1-5
d_gene: NA
abundance: NA
CDR3aa: CASRGALQNQPQHF
CDR3nt: TGTGCCAGCAGGGGCGCCCTCCAAAATCAGCCCCAGCATTTT

len: 14
v_gene: TRBV6-5
j_gene: TRBJ2-4
d_gene: NA
abundance: NA
CDR3aa: CASSSGDEAIIQYF
CDR3nt: TGTGCCAGCAGTTCGGGGGACGAGGCTATCATTCAGTACTTC

len: 15
v_gene: TRBV6-1
j_gene: TRBJ2-1
d_gene: TRBD2
abundance: NA
CDR3aa: CASSSGSPSYNEQFF
CDR3nt: TGTGCCAGCAGTAGCGGGAGTCCCTCCTACAATGAGCAGTTCTTC

len: 17
v_gene: TRBV7-9
j_gene: TRBJ2-5
d_gene: TRBD2
abundance: NA
CDR3aa: CASSLALAGGRQETQYF
CDR3nt: TGTGCCAGCAGCTTAGCGCTAGCGGGGGGGCGGCAAGAGACCCAGTACTTC

len: 14
v_gene: TRBV6-1
j_gene: TRBJ1-1
d_gene: NA
abundance: NA
CDR3aa: CASSEGPVNTEAFF
CDR3nt: TGTGCCAGCAGTGAAGGTCCCGTTAACACTGAAGCTTTCTTT

len: 12
v_gene: TRBV6-5
j_gene: TRBJ1-1
d_gene: NA
abundance: NA
CDR3aa: CASSYRNTEAFF
CDR3nt: TGTGCCAGCAGTTACCGGAACACTGAAGCTTTCTTT

len: 12
v_gene: TRBV29-1
j_gene: TRBJ1-2
d_gene: NA
abundance: NA
CDR3aa: CSVESSGYGYTF
CDR3nt: TGCAGCGTGGAATCATCAGGGTATGGCTACACCTTC

len: 15
v_gene: TRBV5-1
j_gene: TRBJ2-5
d_gene: TRBD1
abundance: once
CDR3aa: CASSLVGQQKETQYF
CDR3nt: TGCGCCAGCAGCTTGGTGGGACAGCAGAAAGAGACCCAGTACTTC

len: 14
v_gene: TRBV29-1
j_gene: TRBJ1-4
d_gene: TRBD1
abundance: NA
CDR3aa: CSVLQGMGDEKLFF
CDR3nt: TGCAGCGTCTTACAGGGGATGGGGGATGAAAAACTGTTTTTT

len: 16
v_gene: TRBV6-4
j_gene: TRBJ2-3
d_gene: NA
abundance: few
CDR3aa: CASSGGFLISTDTQYF
CDR3nt: TGTGCCAGCAGTGGGGGCTTCCTGATTAGCACAGATACGCAGTATTTT

len: 20
v_gene: TRBV27
j_gene: TRBJ2-5
d_gene: TRBD2
abundance: NA
CDR3aa: CASSPTLGLAGTGRGETQYF
CDR3nt: TGTGCCAGCAGTCCTACCCTCGGACTAGCGGGGACCGGAAGAGGAGAGACCCAGTACTTC

len: 15
v_gene: TRBV6-5
j_gene: TRBJ2-1
d_gene: NA
abundance: NA
CDR3aa: CASSYRFGGPDEQFF
CDR3nt: TGTGCCAGCAGTTACAGATTCGGGGGGCCCGATGAGCAGTTCTTC

len: 14
v_gene: TRBV27
j_gene: TRBJ2-7
d_gene: NA
abundance: NA
CDR3aa: CASSLGPSHYEQYF
CDR3nt: TGTGCCAGCAGTTTAGGCCCAAGTCATTACGAGCAGTACTTC

len: 13
v_gene: TRBV7-2
j_gene: TRBJ2-1
d_gene: NA
abundance: once
CDR3aa: CASSMGLLNEQFF
CDR3nt: TGTGCCAGCAGCATGGGACTTTTGAATGAGCAGTTCTTC

len: 14
v_gene: TRBV30
j_gene: TRBJ2-7
d_gene: NA
abundance: NA
CDR3aa: CAWSVGSLTYEQYF
CDR3nt: TGTGCCTGGAGTGTAGGTAGCCTTACCTACGAGCAGTACTTC

len: 11
v_gene: TRBV29-1
j_gene: TRBJ2-7
d_gene: NA
abundance: NA
CDR3aa: CSVAGGGEQYF
CDR3nt: TGCAGCGTCGCAGGAGGTGGAGAGCAGTACTTC

len: 13
v_gene: TRBV27
j_gene: TRBJ2-7
d_gene: NA
abundance: NA
CDR3aa: CASSTGQFYEQYF
CDR3nt: TGTGCCAGCAGTACAGGACAGTTTTACGAGCAGTACTTC

len: 18
v_gene: TRBV25-1
j_gene: TRBJ2-1
d_gene: TRBD2
abundance: NA
CDR3aa: CASSGPGSGGLPYNEQFF
CDR3nt: TGTGCCAGCAGTGGCCCCGGGAGCGGGGGACTACCCTACAATGAGCAGTTCTTC

len: 15
v_gene: TRBV5-4
j_gene: TRBJ2-1
d_gene: NA
abundance: NA
CDR3aa: CASSITGSPGGEQFF
CDR3nt: TGTGCCAGCAGCATTACAGGGTCCCCAGGTGGTGAGCAGTTCTTC

len: 11
v_gene: TRBV20-1
j_gene: TRBJ1-2
d_gene: TRBD1
abundance: NA
CDR3aa: CSAGTGGGYTF
CDR3nt: TGCAGTGCCGGGACAGGGGGCGGCTACACCTTC

len: 15
v_gene: TRBV30
j_gene: TRBJ1-2
d_gene: TRBD1
abundance: NA
CDR3aa: CAWSAGTGGIHGYTF
CDR3nt: TGTGCCTGGAGTGCCGGGACAGGGGGCATACATGGCTACACCTTC

len: 15
v_gene: TRBV2
j_gene: TRBJ1-3
d_gene: TRBD1
abundance: NA
CDR3aa: CASSRQGYSGNTIYF
CDR3nt: TGTGCCAGCAGTAGACAGGGATACTCTGGAAACACCATATATTTT

len: 14
v_gene: TRBV5-1
j_gene: TRBJ1-3
d_gene: NA
abundance: NA
CDR3aa: CASSSQSSGNTIYF
CDR3nt: TGCGCCAGCAGCTCACAGAGCTCTGGAAACACCATATATTTT

len: 14
v_gene: TRBV7-6
j_gene: TRBJ1-1
d_gene: NA
abundance: NA
CDR3aa: CASRSFRANTEAFF
CDR3nt: TGTGCCAGCAGAAGCTTTCGTGCGAACACTGAAGCTTTCTTT

len: 16
v_gene: TRBV7-7
j_gene: TRBJ2-2
d_gene: TRBD2
abundance: NA
CDR3aa: CASSPRAGATTGELFF
CDR3nt: TGTGCTAGCAGCCCTAGGGCGGGAGCGACCACCGGGGAGCTGTTTTTT

len: 18
v_gene: TRBV19
j_gene: TRBJ1-5
d_gene: NA
abundance: NA
CDR3aa: CASSILGRGAYSNQPQHF
CDR3nt: TGTGCCAGTAGTATTCTTGGGAGGGGGGCCTATAGCAATCAGCCCCAGCATTTT

len: 14
v_gene: TRBV30
j_gene: TRBJ1-5
d_gene: TRBD1
abundance: few
CDR3aa: CAWSGTGESQPQHF
CDR3nt: TGTGCCTGGAGCGGGACAGGGGAATCTCAGCCCCAGCATTTT

len: 16
v_gene: TRBV9
j_gene: TRBJ1-3
d_gene: NA
abundance: NA
CDR3aa: CASSSRTGTGGNTIYF
CDR3nt: TGTGCCAGCAGCTCCAGAACCGGGACGGGAGGCAACACCATATATTTT

len: 14
v_gene: TRBV9
j_gene: TRBJ2-5
d_gene: NA
abundance: NA
CDR3aa: CASSGGVSQETQYF
CDR3nt: TGTGCCAGCAGCGGCGGGGTTTCCCAAGAGACCCAGTACTTC

len: 17
v_gene: TRBV25-1
j_gene: TRBJ2-1
d_gene: TRBD2
abundance: NA
CDR3aa: CASSGHSGASSYNEQFF
CDR3nt: TGTGCCAGCAGTGGCCATAGCGGGGCGAGCTCCTACAATGAGCAGTTCTTC

len: 13
v_gene: TRBV10-3
j_gene: TRBJ1-5
d_gene: NA
abundance: NA
CDR3aa: CAISSGNNQPQHF
CDR3nt: TGTGCCATTTCGTCCGGTAACAATCAGCCCCAGCATTTT

len: 16
v_gene: TRBV5-1
j_gene: TRBJ2-5
d_gene: TRBD2
abundance: NA
CDR3aa: CASSLYFGGAVETQYF
CDR3nt: TGCGCCAGCAGCTTGTATTTCGGGGGGGCCGTGGAGACCCAGTACTTC

len: 15
v_gene: TRBV5-1
j_gene: TRBJ2-2
d_gene: TRBD2
abundance: NA
CDR3aa: CASLAAGVGTGELFF
CDR3nt: TGCGCCAGCCTCGCGGCGGGAGTAGGAACCGGGGAGCTGTTTTTT

len: 16
v_gene: TRBV9
j_gene: TRBJ1-2
d_gene: TRBD1
abundance: NA
CDR3aa: CASSVGGGRENYGYTF
CDR3nt: TGTGCCAGCAGCGTAGGAGGGGGCAGGGAAAACTATGGCTACACCTTC

len: 16
v_gene: TRBV27
j_gene: TRBJ2-1
d_gene: TRBD2
abundance: NA
CDR3aa: CATLSHPTSLYNEQFF
CDR3nt: TGTGCCACCCTTAGCCACCCGACTAGCCTATACAATGAGCAGTTCTTC

len: 13
v_gene: TRBV18
j_gene: TRBJ1-2
d_gene: TRBD1
abundance: NA
CDR3aa: CASSPGQGDGYTF
CDR3nt: TGTGCCAGCTCACCGGGACAGGGGGATGGCTACACCTTC

len: 16
v_gene: TRBV7-3
j_gene: TRBJ2-2
d_gene: NA
abundance: NA
CDR3aa: CASSLSSPANTGELFF
CDR3nt: TGTGCCAGCAGCTTAAGCAGTCCCGCGAACACCGGGGAGCTGTTTTTT

len: 14
v_gene: TRBV7-9
j_gene: TRBJ1-5
d_gene: NA
abundance: NA
CDR3aa: CASSSDSINQPQHF
CDR3nt: TGTGCCAGCAGCTCAGACAGCATCAATCAGCCCCAGCATTTT

len: 14
v_gene: TRBV5-1
j_gene: TRBJ1-2
d_gene: TRBD1
abundance: NA
CDR3aa: CASSQIQGATGYTF
CDR3nt: TGCGCCAGCAGCCAGATACAGGGGGCGACCGGCTACACCTTC

len: 17
v_gene: TRBV5-4
j_gene: TRBJ2-2
d_gene: NA
abundance: NA
CDR3aa: CASSLRSGRVAPGELFF
CDR3nt: TGTGCCAGCAGCCTACGGTCGGGCAGGGTGGCCCCCGGGGAGCTGTTTTTT

len: 16
v_gene: TRBV4-2
j_gene: TRBJ1-3
d_gene: NA
abundance: NA
CDR3aa: CASSQPDSLSGNTIYF
CDR3nt: TGTGCCAGCAGCCAACCTGACAGCCTCTCTGGAAACACCATATATTTT

len: 14
v_gene: TRBV5-4
j_gene: TRBJ2-1
d_gene: NA
abundance: NA
CDR3aa: CASINRGARNEQFF
CDR3nt: TGTGCCAGCATCAATCGGGGGGCGCGGAATGAGCAGTTCTTC

len: 15
v_gene: TRBV5-4
j_gene: TRBJ2-5
d_gene: TRBD2
abundance: NA
CDR3aa: CASSRLSGGQETQYF
CDR3nt: TGTGCCAGCAGTCGACTCAGCGGGGGGCAAGAGACCCAGTACTTC

len: 15
v_gene: TRBV4-2
j_gene: TRBJ2-7
d_gene: TRBD2
abundance: NA
CDR3aa: CASSQGTSGGYEQYF
CDR3nt: TGTGCCAGCAGCCAAGGGACTAGCGGGGGCTACGAGCAGTACTTC

len: 13
v_gene: TRBV6-6
j_gene: TRBJ1-2
d_gene: NA
abundance: NA
CDR3aa: CASGTPGSRGYTF
CDR3nt: TGTGCCAGCGGTACCCCGGGGTCGCGGGGCTACACCTTC